This is a list of T cell receptor beta chains from one sample in a study of T cell repertoires in cytomegalovirus infection. No cognate antigen is known for these TCRs. TCRdb re-analysed the reads in MiXCR, keeping a single row per CDR3 protein. The table has 450,000 to 600,000 distinct CDR3 sequences, roughly 46% seen once; the top ten hold about two fifths. This specimen was cultured PBMCs, taken from culture after CMV antigen stimulation. The source is a human donor in good health (CMV status not recorded). Some clones in this sample may be carry-over from other donors' samples. CDR3s include the opening cysteine and the closing phenylalanine or tryptophan. D genes are given only for firm matches. Not every row has a clone size; where given, it reads once, few, many or a size class.

clone_size j_call d_call v_call cdr3_nt cdr3_aa
. TRBJ1-2 TRBD1 TRBV6-1 TGTGCCAGCACCCCGAGGACAGGGACTGGAAACTATGGCTACACCTTC CASTPRTGTGNYGYTF
few TRBJ1-3 . TRBV7-9 TGTGCCAGCAGCTTAGTTTACTGGACAGAGATTTCCCGAACCTCTGGAAACACCATATATTTT CASSLVYWTEISRTSGNTIYF
. TRBJ2-3 . TRBV7-2 TGTGCCAGCAGCTTAGTGGGAGCGATTAGCACAGATACGCAGTATTTT CASSLVGAISTDTQYF
few TRBJ2-7 . TRBV7-2 TGTGCCAGCAGGGTAGAGGGGTCCTCCTACGAGCAGTACTTC CASRVEGSSYEQYF
. TRBJ2-3 TRBD1 TRBV11-2 TGTGCCAGCAGCTCCTGGACAGGGGCTAGCACAGATACGCAGTATTTT CASSSWTGASTDTQYF
. TRBJ2-1 . TRBV7-2 TGTGCCAGCAGCTTGAGAATAGCACAGGCTAATGAGCAGTTCTTC CASSLRIAQANEQFF
few TRBJ2-5 TRBD1 TRBV7-9 TGTGCCAGCAGCGTCTCCGGGACAGGGAGTATTGAGACCCAGTACTTC CASSVSGTGSIETQYF
. TRBJ1-2 . TRBV6-8 TGTGCCAGCAGGCGGCGGAGGAACTATGGCTACACCTTC CASRRRRNYGYTF
. TRBJ1-4 . TRBV7-2 TGTGCCAGCAGCAATCCCCCAACCAAACCGGGGCTCGAAAAACTGTTTTTT CASSNPPTKPGLEKLFF
many TRBJ2-1 . TRBV7-2 TGTGCCAGTTGCCCCTCGGCATCCTACAATGAGCAGTTCTTC CASCPSASYNEQFF
. TRBJ2-1 TRBD2 TRBV7-9 TGTGCCACCAGACTAGCGGGAGGAGGGTACAATGAGCAGTTCTTC CATRLAGGGYNEQFF
few TRBJ2-3 . TRBV7-6 TGTGCCAGCAGCCCCCCGGTGGGGGCGTCAGATACGCAGTATTTT CASSPPVGASDTQYF
. TRBJ1-3 . TRBV6-8 TGTGCCAGCAGGGACCCGGGACAAACTGACTCTGGAAACACCATATATTTT CASRDPGQTDSGNTIYF
few TRBJ1-2 . TRBV5-1 TGCGCCATGATGACAGTGATGAGTGGCTACACCTTC CAMMTVMSGYTF
. TRBJ2-2 . TRBV4-3 TGCGCCAGCAGCCAAGAAGGGAAGGGACTCAACACCGGGGAGCTGTTTTTT CASSQEGKGLNTGELFF
. TRBJ1-4 . TRBV7-8 TGTGCCAGCAGCAGCCCCGCGGAGGCTTCGGGTGCTGCAACTAATGAAAAACTGTTTTTT CASSSPAEASGAATNEKLFF
. TRBJ2-2 . TRBV6-1 TGTGCCATGCAGCCGAACACCGGGGAGCTGTTTTTT CAMQPNTGELFF
many TRBJ2-7 TRBD2 TRBV7-2 TGTGCCAGCAGCCCGTTTGGGACTAGCGGGGTACGGGGCTCCTACGAGCAGTACTTC CASSPFGTSGVRGSYEQYF
. TRBJ2-3 . TRBV10-3 TGTGCCTCTAAGATGAACCAAATCACAGATACGCAGTATTTT CASKMNQITDTQYF
. TRBJ1-2 . TRBV5-4 TGTGCCATAACACGAGCCCCCCGGGACAACTATGGCTACACCTTC CAITRAPRDNYGYTF
. TRBJ2-5 TRBD2 TRBV2 TGTGCCAGCAGAGGTAGCGGGAGGGGGGAGACCCAGTACTTC CASRGSGRGETQYF
. TRBJ2-7 TRBD2 TRBV20-1 TGCAGTGCTAGAGACGGGAGGGGGGGATCCTACGAGCAGTACTTC CSARDGRGGSYEQYF
. TRBJ2-1 TRBD1 TRBV27 TGTGCCAGCAGCCCGAACAGGGGGCGGAATGAGCAGTTCTTC CASSPNRGRNEQFF
. TRBJ2-1 . TRBV9 TGTGCCAGCAGCGTAGGGGCGGTAGTTGGCGATGAGCAGTTCTTC CASSVGAVVGDEQFF
. TRBJ2-7 . TRBV12-3/TRBV12-4 TGTGCCAGCAGTTTGGGAGAGGCCGAGCAGTACTTC CASSLGEAEQYF
. TRBJ1-1 . TRBV7-2 TGTGCCAGCAGCCCAATCGGTTTACTCGGCACTGAAGCTTTCTTT CASSPIGLLGTEAFF
. TRBJ1-2 . TRBV7-9 TGTGCCAGCAGCTTCTCGGGGGACTCGGGTAACTATGGCTACACCTTC CASSFSGDSGNYGYTF
. TRBJ2-7 TRBD2 TRBV7-6 TGTGCCAGCAGCTTTGGGACTAGCGGGGAGGGCACCTACGAGCAGTACTTC CASSFGTSGEGTYEQYF
few TRBJ2-3 . TRBV7-2 TGTGCCAGCAGCCCAGGCGGCTCTGGCACAGATACGCAGTATTTT CASSPGGSGTDTQYF
few TRBJ2-7 . TRBV6-1 TGTGCCAGCAGTGAAATGGGGGAGCAGTACTTC CASSEMGEQYF
once TRBJ1-5 . TRBV2 TGTGCCAGCAGTCCCGACGGGAATCAGCCCCAGCATTTT CASSPDGNQPQHF
. TRBJ2-7 . TRBV7-8 TGTGCCAGCAGCTTAGGGGGCGCGGGTCTGTACGAGCAGTACTTC CASSLGGAGLYEQYF
few TRBJ2-7 TRBD1 TRBV23-1 TGCGCCAGCCTGGGACAGGGGTCAACCTACGAGCAGTACTTC CASLGQGSTYEQYF
few TRBJ2-7 . TRBV7-6 TGTGCCAGCAGCTTAGAATTTAGGGCGGGCGAGCAGTACTTC CASSLEFRAGEQYF
. TRBJ1-2 TRBD1 TRBV7-2 TGTGCCAGCAGCCCCCTTGGGGACAGCGCTAACTATGGCTACACCTTC CASSPLGDSANYGYTF
. TRBJ2-3 TRBD2 TRBV5-1 TGCGCCAGCAGCCCCTCCTGGACTAGCGGGGGGCTGGGCACAGATACGCAGTATTTT CASSPSWTSGGLGTDTQYF
. TRBJ2-2 . TRBV15 TGTGCCACCAGCCGCGGCAGGACGAACACCGGGGAGCTGTTTTTT CATSRGRTNTGELFF
few TRBJ2-7 TRBD2 TRBV7-2 TGTGCCAGCAGCTCCCGGGGGGGCCATAGCTCCTACGAGCAGTACTTC CASSSRGGHSSYEQYF
few TRBJ2-1 TRBD2 TRBV7-2 TGTGCCAGCAGACCCCGGGGGGGCGTGAGAATGCTTAACAATGAGCAGTTCTTC CASRPRGGVRMLNNEQFF
few TRBJ2-7 TRBD2 TRBV11-2 TGTGCCAGCAATAGCGGGGGCCGCTCCTACGAGCAGTACTTC CASNSGGRSYEQYF
. TRBJ2-7 . TRBV27 TGTGCCAGCAGTCTATTAGCAGGGGTGAGGGACGAGCAGTACTTC CASSLLAGVRDEQYF
few TRBJ1-2 . TRBV2 TGTGCCAGCAGGGCCGGGGGAAATCATGGCTACACCTTC CASRAGGNHGYTF
. TRBJ2-3 TRBD2 TRBV11-2 TGTGCCAGCAGCTTAGGTGGCGGGGGGCTAACGGATACGCAGTATTTT CASSLGGGGLTDTQYF
. TRBJ1-1 . TRBV20-1 TGCAGTGCTAGAGCGAACGGGGTGAACACTGAAGCTTTCTTT CSARANGVNTEAFF
. TRBJ1-5 . TRBV24-1 TGTGCCACCAGAAAGAACGAGCTACAGGGACGCAATCAGCCCCAGCATTTT CATRKNELQGRNQPQHF
. TRBJ2-7 . TRBV10-1 TGCGCCAGCAGTGAAGGGACTCCCGACTCCTACGAGCAGTACTTC CASSEGTPDSYEQYF
few TRBJ1-6 TRBD1 TRBV28 TGTGCCAGCAGCTCAGCAGGGGGCTCCTATAATTCACCCCTCCACTTT CASSSAGGSYNSPLHF
few TRBJ2-2 TRBD2 TRBV7-9 TGTGCCAGCAGCCCTCTGACTAGCGGGAACACCGGGGAGCTGTTTTTT CASSPLTSGNTGELFF
few TRBJ1-5 . TRBV7-2 TGTGCCAGCAGCTTAGGGCAGGGATTGAATCAGCCCCAGCATTTT CASSLGQGLNQPQHF
. TRBJ2-4 . TRBV7-3 TGTGCCAGCAGCTTAACGGGAACTAAAAACATTCAGTACTTC CASSLTGTKNIQYF
few TRBJ1-5 . TRBV28 TGTGCCAGCAGACTCACAGGGCATCAGCCCCAGCATTTT CASRLTGHQPQHF
few TRBJ1-2 . TRBV6-1 TGTGCCGCTCGCCCACCCCGCACAGGGACCTATGGCTACACCTTC CAARPPRTGTYGYTF
. TRBJ2-1 . TRBV7-2 TGTGCCAGCAGCCCCCCCGGAAGGAGGTCCTACAATGAGCAGTTCTTC CASSPPGRRSYNEQFF
. TRBJ2-7 . TRBV7-6 TGTGCCAGCAGCTTAGAGCCAGGGGAGTACTACGAGCAGTACTTC CASSLEPGEYYEQYF
few TRBJ2-3 TRBD1 TRBV6-1 TGTGCCAGCAGCCACAGGGGAAGGTGGGGCACAGATACGCAGTATTTT CASSHRGRWGTDTQYF